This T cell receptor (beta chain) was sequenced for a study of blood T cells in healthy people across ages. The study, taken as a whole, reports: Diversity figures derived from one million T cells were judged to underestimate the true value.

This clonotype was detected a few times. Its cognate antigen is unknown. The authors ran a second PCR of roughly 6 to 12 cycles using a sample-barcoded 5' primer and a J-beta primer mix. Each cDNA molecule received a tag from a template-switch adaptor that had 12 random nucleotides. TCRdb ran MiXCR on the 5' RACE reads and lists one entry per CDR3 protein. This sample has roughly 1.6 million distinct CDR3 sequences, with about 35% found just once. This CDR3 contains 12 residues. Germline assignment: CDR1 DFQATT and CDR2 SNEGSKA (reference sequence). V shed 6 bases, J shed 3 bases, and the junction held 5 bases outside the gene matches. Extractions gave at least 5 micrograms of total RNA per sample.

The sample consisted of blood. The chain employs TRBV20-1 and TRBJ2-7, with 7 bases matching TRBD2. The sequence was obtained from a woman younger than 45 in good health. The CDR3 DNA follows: TGCAGTGCCAACTGGGGGGGCTACGAGCAGTACTTC. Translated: CSANWGGYEQYF.